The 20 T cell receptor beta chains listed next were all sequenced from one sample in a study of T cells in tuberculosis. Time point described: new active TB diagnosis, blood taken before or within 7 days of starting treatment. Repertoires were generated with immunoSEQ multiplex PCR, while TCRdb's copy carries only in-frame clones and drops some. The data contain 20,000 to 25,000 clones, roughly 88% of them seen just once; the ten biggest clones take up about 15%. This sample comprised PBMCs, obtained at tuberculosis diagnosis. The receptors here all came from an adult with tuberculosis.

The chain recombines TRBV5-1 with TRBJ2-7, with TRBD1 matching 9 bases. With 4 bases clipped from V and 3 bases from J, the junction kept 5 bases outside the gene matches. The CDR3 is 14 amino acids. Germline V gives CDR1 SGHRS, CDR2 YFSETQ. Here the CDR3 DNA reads TGCGCCAGCAGCCCCGGGACAGGGAACTACGAGCAGTACTTC. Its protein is CASSPGTGNYEQYF.

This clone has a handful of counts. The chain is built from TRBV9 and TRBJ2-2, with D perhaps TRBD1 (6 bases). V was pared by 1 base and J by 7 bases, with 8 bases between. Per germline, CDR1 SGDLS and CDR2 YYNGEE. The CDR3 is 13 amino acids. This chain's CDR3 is CASSVRDNGELFF. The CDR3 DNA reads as TGTGCCAGCAGCGTAAGGGACAACGGGGAGCTGTTTTTT.

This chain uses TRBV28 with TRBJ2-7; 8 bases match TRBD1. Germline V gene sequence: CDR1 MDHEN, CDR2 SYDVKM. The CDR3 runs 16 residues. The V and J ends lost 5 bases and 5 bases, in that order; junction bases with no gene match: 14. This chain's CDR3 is CASSTPGTGNFDEQYF. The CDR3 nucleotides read TGTGCCAGCAGTACACCTGGGACAGGCAACTTCGACGAGCAGTACTTC. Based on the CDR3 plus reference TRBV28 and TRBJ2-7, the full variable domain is DVKVTQSSRYLVKRTGEKVFLECVQDMDHENMFWYRQDPGLGLRLIYFSYDVKMKEKGDIPEGYSVSREKKERFSLILESASTNQTSMYLCASSTPGTGNFDEQYFGPGTRLTVT.

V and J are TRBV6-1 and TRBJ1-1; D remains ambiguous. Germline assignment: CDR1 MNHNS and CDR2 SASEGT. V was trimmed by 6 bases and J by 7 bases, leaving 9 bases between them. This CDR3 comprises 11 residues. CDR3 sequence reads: CASSEPVEAFF. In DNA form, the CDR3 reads TGTGCCAGCAGCGAACCCGTTGAAGCTTTCTTT.

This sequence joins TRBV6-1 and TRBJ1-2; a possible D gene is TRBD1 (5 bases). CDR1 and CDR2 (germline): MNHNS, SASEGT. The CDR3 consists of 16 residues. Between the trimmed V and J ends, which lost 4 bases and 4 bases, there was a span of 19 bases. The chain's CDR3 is CASSAGGRGPGYGYTF. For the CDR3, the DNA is TGTGCCAGCAGTGCCGGAGGGAGGGGTCCGGGCTATGGCTACACCTTC.

CDR3 in amino acids: CASSLRQGRTEAFF. In DNA form, the CDR3 reads TGTGCCAGCAGCTTGAGGCAGGGCCGCACTGAAGCTTTCTTT. V gene TRBV5-6 combines with J gene TRBJ1-1; a possible D gene is TRBD1 (5 bases). Germline V gene sequence: CDR1 SGHDT, CDR2 YYEEEE. The CDR3 covers 14 residues. The V end was cut by 1 base, the J end by 4 bases, with 11 bases between.

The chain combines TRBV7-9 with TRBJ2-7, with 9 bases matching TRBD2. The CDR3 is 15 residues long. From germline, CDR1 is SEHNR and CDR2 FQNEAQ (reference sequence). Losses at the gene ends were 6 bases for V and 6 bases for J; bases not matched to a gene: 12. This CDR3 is CASSKLAGGGSEQYF. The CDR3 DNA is TGTGCCAGCAGTAAACTAGCGGGCGGGGGCAGCGAGCAGTACTTC.

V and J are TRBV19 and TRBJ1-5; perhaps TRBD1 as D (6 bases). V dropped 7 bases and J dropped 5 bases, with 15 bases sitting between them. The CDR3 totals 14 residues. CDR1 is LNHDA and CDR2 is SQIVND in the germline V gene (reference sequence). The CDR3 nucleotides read TGTGCCAGTACCCCACAGGGTGGTCATCAGCCCCAGCATTTT. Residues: CASTPQGGHQPQHF. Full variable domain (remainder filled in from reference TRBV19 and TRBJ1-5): DGGITQSPKYLFRKEGQNVTLSCEQNLNHDAMYWYRQDPGQGLRLIYYSQIVNDFQKGDIAEGYSVSREKKESFPLTVTSAQKNPTAFYLCASTPQGGHQPQHFGDGTRLSIL.

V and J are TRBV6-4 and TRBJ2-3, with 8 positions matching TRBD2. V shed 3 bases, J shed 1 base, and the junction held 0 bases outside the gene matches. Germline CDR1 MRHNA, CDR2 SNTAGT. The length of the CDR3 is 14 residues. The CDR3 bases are TGTGCCAGCAGTGAAGCGGGGGGCACAGATACGCAGTATTTT. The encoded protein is CASSEAGGTDTQYF.

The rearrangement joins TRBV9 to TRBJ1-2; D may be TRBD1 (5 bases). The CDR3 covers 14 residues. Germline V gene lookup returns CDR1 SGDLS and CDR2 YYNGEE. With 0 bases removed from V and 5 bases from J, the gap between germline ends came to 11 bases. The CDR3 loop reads CASSVDTTGYGYTF. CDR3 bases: TGTGCCAGCAGCGTAGACACCACAGGATATGGCTACACCTTC.

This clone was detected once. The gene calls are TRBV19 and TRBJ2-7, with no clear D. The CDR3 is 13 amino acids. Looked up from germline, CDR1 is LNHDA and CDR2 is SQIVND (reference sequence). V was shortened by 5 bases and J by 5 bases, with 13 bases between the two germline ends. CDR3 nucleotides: TGTGCCAGTAGTCCCCGCCAAGCCGACGAGCAGTACTTC. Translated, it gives CASSPRQADEQYF.

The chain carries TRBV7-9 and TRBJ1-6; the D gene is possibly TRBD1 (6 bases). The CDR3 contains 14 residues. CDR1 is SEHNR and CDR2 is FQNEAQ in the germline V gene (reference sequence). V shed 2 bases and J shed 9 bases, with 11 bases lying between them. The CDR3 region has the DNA TGTGCCAGCAGCTTACTGGGGGCAGGTTCACCCCTCCACTTT. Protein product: CASSLLGAGSPLHF.

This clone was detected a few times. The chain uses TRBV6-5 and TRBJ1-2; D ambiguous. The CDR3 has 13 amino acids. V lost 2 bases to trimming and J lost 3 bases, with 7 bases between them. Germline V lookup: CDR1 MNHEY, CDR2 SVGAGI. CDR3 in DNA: TGTGCCAGCAGTTACGCCCAGGACTATGGCTACACCTTC. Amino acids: CASSYAQDYGYTF.

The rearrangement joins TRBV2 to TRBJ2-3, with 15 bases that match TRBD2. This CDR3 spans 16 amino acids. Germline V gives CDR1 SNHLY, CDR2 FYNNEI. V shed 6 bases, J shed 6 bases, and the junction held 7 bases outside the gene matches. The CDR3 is CASRTGLAGGLDTQYF. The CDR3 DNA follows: TGTGCCAGCAGAACCGGACTAGCGGGAGGGCTGGATACGCAGTATTTT.

DNA of the CDR3: TGTGCCAGCAGCTTGAACGGACAGGTCAATTCACCCCTCCACTTT. Residues: CASSLNGQVNSPLHF. The rearrangement uses TRBV5-5 and TRBJ1-6; 7 positions agree with TRBD1. Germline loops: CDR1 SGHKS, CDR2 YYEKEE (reference sequence). CDR3 length equals 15 residues. Trimming at V came to 1 base and at J to 7 bases, leaving 5 bases not matched to a gene.

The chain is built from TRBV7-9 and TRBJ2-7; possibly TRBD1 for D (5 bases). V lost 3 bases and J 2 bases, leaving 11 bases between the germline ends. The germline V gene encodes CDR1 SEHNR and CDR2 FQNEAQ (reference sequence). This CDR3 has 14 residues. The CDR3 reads CASSLQGEAYEQYF. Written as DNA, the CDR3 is TGTGCCAGCAGCTTGCAGGGTGAGGCCTACGAGCAGTACTTC.

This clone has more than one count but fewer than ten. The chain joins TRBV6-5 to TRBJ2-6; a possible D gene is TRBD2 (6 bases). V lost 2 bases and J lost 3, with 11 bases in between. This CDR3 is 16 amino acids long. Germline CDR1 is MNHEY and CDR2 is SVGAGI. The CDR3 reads CASSYQGGFGANVLTF. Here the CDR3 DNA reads TGTGCCAGCAGTTACCAGGGAGGCTTTGGGGCCAACGTCCTGACTTTC.

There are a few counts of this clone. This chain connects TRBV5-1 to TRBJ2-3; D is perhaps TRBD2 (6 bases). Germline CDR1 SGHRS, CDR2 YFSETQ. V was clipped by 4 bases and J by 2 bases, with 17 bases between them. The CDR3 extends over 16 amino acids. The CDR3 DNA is TGCGCCAGCAGCGCGGGCCTCGGGGGAGACACAGATACGCAGTATTTT. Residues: CASSAGLGGDTDTQYF.

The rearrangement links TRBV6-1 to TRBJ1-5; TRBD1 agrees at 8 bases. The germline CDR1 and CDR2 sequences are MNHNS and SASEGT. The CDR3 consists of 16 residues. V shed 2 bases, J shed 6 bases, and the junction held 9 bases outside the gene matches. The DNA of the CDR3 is TGTGCCAGCAGTGAATTTCTAGACAGGGGAGGTCAGCCCCAGCATTTT. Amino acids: CASSEFLDRGGQPQHF.

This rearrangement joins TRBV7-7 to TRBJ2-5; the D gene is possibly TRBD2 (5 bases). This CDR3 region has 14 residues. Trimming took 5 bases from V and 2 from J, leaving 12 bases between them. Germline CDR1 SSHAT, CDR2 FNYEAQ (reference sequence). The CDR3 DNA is TGTGCCAGCAGCCCAATACGGGGACAAGAGACCCAGTACTTC. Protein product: CASSPIRGQETQYF.